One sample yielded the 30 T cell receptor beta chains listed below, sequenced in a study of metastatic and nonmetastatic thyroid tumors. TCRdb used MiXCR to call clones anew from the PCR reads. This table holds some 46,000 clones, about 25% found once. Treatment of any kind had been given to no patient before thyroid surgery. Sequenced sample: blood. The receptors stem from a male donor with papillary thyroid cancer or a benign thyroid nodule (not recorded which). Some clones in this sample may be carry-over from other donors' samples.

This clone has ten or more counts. The CDR3 spells CASSPGGLGGYTF. CDR3 bases: TGTGCCAGCAGCCCCGGGGGGCTCGGAGGCTACACCTTC. The genes are TRBV2 and TRBJ1-2; tentative D call: TRBD1 (6 bases). There are 13 residues in the CDR3. CDR1 and CDR2 from the germline V gene are SNHLY and FYNNEI. Trimming pared 6 bases from V and 8 bases from J, leaving 16 bases between.

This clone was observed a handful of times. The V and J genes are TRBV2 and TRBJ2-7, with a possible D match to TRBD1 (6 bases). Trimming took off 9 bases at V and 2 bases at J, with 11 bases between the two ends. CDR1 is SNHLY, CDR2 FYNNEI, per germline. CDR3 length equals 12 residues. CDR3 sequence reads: CARAQGPYEQYF. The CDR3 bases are TGTGCCAGGGCACAGGGCCCCTACGAGCAGTACTTC.

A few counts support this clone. This chain's CDR3 is CASRKTNRDVKSYEQYF. The CDR3 DNA reads TGTGCCAGCAGGAAAACTAACCGGGACGTAAAGTCCTACGAGCAGTACTTC. The rearrangement links TRBV6-1 to TRBJ2-7; D possibly uses TRBD1 or TRBD2 (5 bases each). The length of the CDR3 is 17 residues. V gave up 6 bases and J gave up 1 base, with 22 bases separating them. CDR1 and CDR2 (germline): MNHNS, SASEGT.

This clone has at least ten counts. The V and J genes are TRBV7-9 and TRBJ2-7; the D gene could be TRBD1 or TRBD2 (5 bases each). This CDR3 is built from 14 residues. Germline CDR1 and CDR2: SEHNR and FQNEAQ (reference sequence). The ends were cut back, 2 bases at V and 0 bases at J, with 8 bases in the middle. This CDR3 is CASSLPGGSYEQYF. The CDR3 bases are TGTGCCAGCAGCTTACCTGGGGGCTCCTACGAGCAGTACTTC.

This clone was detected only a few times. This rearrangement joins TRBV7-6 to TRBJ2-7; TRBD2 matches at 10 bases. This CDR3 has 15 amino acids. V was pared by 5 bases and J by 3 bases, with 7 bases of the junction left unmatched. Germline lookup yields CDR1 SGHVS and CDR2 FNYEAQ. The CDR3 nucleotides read TGTGCCAGCAGCCTAAGCGGGGGGGGCCTCTACGAGCAGTACTTC. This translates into CASSLSGGGLYEQYF.

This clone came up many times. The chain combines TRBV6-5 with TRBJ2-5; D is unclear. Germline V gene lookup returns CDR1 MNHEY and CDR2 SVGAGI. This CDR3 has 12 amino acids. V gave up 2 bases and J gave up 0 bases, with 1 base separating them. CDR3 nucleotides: TGTGCCAGCAGTTACAACCAAGAGACCCAGTACTTC. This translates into CASSYNQETQYF.

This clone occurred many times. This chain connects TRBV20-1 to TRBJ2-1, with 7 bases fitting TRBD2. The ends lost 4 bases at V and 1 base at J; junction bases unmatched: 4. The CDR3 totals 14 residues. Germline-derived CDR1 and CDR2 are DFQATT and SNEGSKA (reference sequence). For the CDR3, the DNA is TGCAGTGCTATACGAGCGGGATCCTACAATGAGCAGTTCTTC. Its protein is CSAIRAGSYNEQFF.

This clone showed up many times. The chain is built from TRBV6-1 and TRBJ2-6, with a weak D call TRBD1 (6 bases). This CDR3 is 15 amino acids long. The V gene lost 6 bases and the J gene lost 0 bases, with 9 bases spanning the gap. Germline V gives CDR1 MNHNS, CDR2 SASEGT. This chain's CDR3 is CASRAQGSGANVLTF. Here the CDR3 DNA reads TGTGCCAGCAGGGCACAGGGCTCTGGGGCCAACGTCCTGACTTTC.

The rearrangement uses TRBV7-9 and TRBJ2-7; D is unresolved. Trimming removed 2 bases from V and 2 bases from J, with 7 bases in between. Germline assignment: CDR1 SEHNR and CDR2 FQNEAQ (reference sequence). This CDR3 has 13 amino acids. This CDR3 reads CASSLTDAYEQYF. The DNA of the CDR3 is TGTGCCAGCAGCTTAACTGACGCCTACGAGCAGTACTTC.

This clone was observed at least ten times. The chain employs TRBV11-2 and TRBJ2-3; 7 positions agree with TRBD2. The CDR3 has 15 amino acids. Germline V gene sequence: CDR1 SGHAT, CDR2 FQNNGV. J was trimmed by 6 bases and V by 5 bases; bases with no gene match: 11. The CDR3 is CASSVKRGPSDTQYF. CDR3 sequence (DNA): TGTGCCAGCAGCGTCAAGCGGGGACCCTCGGATACGCAGTATTTT.

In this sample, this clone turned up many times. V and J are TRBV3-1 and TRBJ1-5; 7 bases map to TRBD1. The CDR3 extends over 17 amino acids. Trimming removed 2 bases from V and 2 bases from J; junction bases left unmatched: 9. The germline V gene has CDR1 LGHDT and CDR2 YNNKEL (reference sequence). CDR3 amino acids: CASSQLPTGTGNQPQHF. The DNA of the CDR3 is TGTGCCAGCAGCCAATTACCGACAGGGACGGGCAATCAGCCCCAGCATTTT.

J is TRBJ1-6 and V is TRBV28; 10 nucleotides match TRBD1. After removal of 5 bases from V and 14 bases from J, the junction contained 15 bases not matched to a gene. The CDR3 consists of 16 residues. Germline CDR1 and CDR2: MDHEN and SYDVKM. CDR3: CASSARQGAIGETLHF. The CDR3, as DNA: TGTGCCAGCAGTGCGAGACAGGGGGCCATAGGGGAGACCCTCCACTTT.

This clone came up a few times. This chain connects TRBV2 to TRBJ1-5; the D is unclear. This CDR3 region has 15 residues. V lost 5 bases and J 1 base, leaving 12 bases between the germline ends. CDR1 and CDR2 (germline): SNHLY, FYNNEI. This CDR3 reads CASSKNLVSNQPQHF. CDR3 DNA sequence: TGTGCCAGCAGTAAAAACTTGGTAAGCAATCAGCCCCAGCATTTT.

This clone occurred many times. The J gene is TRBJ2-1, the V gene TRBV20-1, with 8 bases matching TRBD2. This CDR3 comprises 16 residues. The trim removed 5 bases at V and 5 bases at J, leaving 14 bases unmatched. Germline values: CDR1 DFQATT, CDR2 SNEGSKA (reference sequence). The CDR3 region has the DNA TGCAGTGCTTCCGGAGGGCTAGCGGGTTTTCACAATGAGCAGTTCTTC. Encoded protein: CSASGGLAGFHNEQFF.

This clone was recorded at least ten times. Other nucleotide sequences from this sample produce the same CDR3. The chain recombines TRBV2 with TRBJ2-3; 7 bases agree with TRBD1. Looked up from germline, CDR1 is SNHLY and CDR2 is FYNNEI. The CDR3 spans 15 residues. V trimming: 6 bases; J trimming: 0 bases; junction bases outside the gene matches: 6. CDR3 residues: CASSAGTASTDTQYF. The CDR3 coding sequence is TGTGCCAGCAGCGCCGGGACAGCGAGCACAGATACGCAGTATTTT.

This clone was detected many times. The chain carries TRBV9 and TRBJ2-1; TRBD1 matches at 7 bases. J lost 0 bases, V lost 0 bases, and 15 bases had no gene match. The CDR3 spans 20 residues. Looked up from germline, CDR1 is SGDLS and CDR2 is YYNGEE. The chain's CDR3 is CASSVEGAPGTTSSYNEQFF. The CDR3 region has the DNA TGTGCCAGCAGCGTAGAGGGGGCCCCTGGGACAACTAGCTCCTACAATGAGCAGTTCTTC. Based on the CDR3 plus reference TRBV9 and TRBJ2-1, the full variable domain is DSGVTQTPKHLITATGQRVTLRCSPRSGDLSVYWYQQSLDQGLQFLIQYYNGEERAKGNILERFSAQQFPDLHSELNLSSLELGDSALYFCASSVEGAPGTTSSYNEQFFGPGTRLTVL.

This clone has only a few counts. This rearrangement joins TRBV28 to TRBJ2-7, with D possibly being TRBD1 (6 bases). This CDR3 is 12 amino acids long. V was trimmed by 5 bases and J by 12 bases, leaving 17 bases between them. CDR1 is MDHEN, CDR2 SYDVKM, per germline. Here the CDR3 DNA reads TGTGCCAGCAGTCCGTCATGGACAGACAGGTACTTC. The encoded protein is CASSPSWTDRYF.

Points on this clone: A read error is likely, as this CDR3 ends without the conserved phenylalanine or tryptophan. The CDR3 reads CASSVDRELGVVEQFC. The CDR3 nucleotides read TGTGCCAGCAGCGTAGATCGTGAACTAGGTGTGGTTGAGCAGTTCTGC. V gene TRBV9 combines with J gene TRBJ2-1; D is perhaps TRBD2 (5 bases). V lost 0 bases to trimming and J lost 9 bases, with 19 bases between them. Germline CDR1 and CDR2: SGDLS and YYNGEE. The CDR3 spans 16 residues.

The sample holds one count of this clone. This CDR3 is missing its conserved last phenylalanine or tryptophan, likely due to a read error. CDR3 DNA: TGTGCCAGCAGCTTAGTACAGGGGCGACCCTACAATGAGCAGTTCCTC. Translating gives CASSLVQGRPYNEQFL. The gene calls are TRBV11-2 and TRBJ2-1; the match to TRBD1 covers 7 bases. Germline V gives CDR1 SGHAT, CDR2 FQNNGV. With V trimmed by 1 base and J by 2 bases, 5 bases remained unmatched. This CDR3 has 16 amino acids.

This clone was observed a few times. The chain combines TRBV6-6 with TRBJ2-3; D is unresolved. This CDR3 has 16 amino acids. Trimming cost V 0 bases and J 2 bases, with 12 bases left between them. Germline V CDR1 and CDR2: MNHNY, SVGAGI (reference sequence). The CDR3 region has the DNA TGTGCCAGCAGTTACTCGATTAAGGACCTCACAGATACGCAGTATTTT. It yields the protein CASSYSIKDLTDTQYF.

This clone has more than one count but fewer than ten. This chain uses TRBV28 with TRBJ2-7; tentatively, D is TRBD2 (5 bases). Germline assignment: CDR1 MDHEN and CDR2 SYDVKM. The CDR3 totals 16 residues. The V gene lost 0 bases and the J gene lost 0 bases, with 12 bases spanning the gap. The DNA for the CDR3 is TGTGCCAGCAGTTTATGGGGGAGTCCGGGCTCCTACGAGCAGTACTTC. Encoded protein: CASSLWGSPGSYEQYF.

The CDR3 DNA reads as TGTGCCAGCAGACCCGGGACCATCGACAATGAGCAGTTCTTC. Amino acid sequence: CASRPGTIDNEQFF. The chain links TRBV12-3 or TRBV12-4 to TRBJ2-1, with D possibly called TRBD1 or TRBD2 (5 bases each). There are 14 residues in the CDR3. Trimming shortened V by 6 bases and J by 5 bases, and 14 bases separated the two germline ends.

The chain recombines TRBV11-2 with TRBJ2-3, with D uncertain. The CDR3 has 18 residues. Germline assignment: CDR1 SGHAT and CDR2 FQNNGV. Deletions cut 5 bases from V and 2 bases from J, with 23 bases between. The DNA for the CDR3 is TGTGCCAGCAGCGCCACCCCGATGGACCGAGCCAACACAGATACGCAGTATTTT. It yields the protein CASSATPMDRANTDTQYF. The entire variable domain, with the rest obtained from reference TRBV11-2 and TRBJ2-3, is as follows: EAGVAQSPRYKIIEKRQSVAFWCNPISGHATLYWYQQILGQGPKLLIQFQNNGVVDDSQLPKDRFSAERLKGVDSTLKIQPAKLEDSAVYLCASSATPMDRANTDTQYFGPGTRLTVL.

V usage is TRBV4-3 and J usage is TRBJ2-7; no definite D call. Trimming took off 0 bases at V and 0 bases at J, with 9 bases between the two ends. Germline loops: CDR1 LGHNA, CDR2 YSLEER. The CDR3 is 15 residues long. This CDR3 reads CASSQEASSSYEQYF. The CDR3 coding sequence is TGCGCCAGCAGCCAAGAGGCTTCGAGCTCCTACGAGCAGTACTTC.

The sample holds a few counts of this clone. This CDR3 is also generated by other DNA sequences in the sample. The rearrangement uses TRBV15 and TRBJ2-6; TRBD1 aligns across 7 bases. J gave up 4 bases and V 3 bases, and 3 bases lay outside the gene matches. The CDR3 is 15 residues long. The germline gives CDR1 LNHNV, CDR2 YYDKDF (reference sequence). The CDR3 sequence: CATSRDRSGANVLTF. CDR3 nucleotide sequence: TGTGCCACCAGCAGGGACAGGTCCGGGGCCAACGTCCTGACTTTC.

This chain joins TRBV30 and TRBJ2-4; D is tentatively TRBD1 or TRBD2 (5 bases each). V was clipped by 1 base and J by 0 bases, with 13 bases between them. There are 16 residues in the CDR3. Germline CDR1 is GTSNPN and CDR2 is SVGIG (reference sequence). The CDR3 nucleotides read TGTGCCTGGAGTGGGGGGACCTTATTAGCCAAAAACATTCAGTACTTC. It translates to CAWSGGTLLAKNIQYF. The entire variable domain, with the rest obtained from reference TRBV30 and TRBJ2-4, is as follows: SQTIHQWPATLVQPVGSPLSLECTVEGTSNPNLYWYRQAAGRGLQLLFYSVGIGQISSEVPQNLSASRPQDRQFILSSKKLLLSDSGFYLCAWSGGTLLAKNIQYFGAGTRLSVL.

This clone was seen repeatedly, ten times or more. CDR3 in DNA: TGTGCCTCCCGCCCTGGCGGCTCTGGAAACACCATATATTTT. Translated: CASRPGGSGNTIYF. The V gene is TRBV19, the J gene TRBJ1-3; D ambiguous. CDR1 and CDR2 from the germline V gene are LNHDA and SQIVND (reference sequence). There are 14 residues in the CDR3. Trimming pared 11 bases from V and 0 bases from J, leaving 14 bases between.

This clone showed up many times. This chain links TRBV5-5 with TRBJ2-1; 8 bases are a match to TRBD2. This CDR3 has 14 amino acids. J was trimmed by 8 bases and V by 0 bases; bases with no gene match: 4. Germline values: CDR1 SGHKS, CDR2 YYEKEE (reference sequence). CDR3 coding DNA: TGTGCCAGCAGCTTGGGACTAGCGCAGGATGAGCAGTTCTTC. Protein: CASSLGLAQDEQFF. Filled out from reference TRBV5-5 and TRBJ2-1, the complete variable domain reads DAGVTQSPTHLIKTRGQQVTLRCSPISGHKSVSWYQQVLGQGPQFIFQYYEKEERGRGNFPDRFSARQFPNYSSELNVNALLLGDSALYLCASSLGLAQDEQFFGPGTRLTVL.

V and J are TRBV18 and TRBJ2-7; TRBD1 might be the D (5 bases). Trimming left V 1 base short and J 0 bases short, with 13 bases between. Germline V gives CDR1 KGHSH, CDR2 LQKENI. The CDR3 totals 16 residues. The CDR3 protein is CASSPRKGSSSYEQYF. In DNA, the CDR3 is TGTGCCAGCTCACCACGGAAGGGGTCGAGCTCCTACGAGCAGTACTTC.

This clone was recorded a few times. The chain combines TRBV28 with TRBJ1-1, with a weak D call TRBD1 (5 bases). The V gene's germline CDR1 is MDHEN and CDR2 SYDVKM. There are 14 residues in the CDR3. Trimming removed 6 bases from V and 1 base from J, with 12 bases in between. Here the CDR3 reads CASRKQEWNTEAFF. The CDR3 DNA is TGTGCCAGCAGGAAACAGGAATGGAACACTGAAGCTTTCTTT.